This T cell receptor beta chain is drawn from a study of cytomegalovirus exposure and HLA in healthy donors (dated by TCRdb to 2015 to 2018). Context from the whole study: According to an earlier analysis of a few hundred of the donors, 150 million to 200 million T cells yielded over 100 million unique TCR beta sequences and approximately 300 Gb of sequence data. Roughly 300 gigabases of sequencing data and around 80 million unique TCR sequences made up an early release that covered 500 to 650 HLA-typed donors. Of the 300 to 500 genotyped donors, 65% to 90% were placed in the genetic ancestry cluster associated with self-reported Caucasian donors. The aim of the study was to test whether cataloging public T cell receptors could identify signatures of past pathogen exposure. The study used immunosequencing to profile the T cell repertoires of several hundred subjects and linked those repertoires to cytomegalovirus serostatus. A separate validation cohort of roughly 110 different subjects was used in addition to the approximately 610-subject first cohort. To predict cytomegalovirus infection status, the study brought together high-throughput TCR immunosequencing, statistical association of individual TCRs with disease status, and machine learning. In a later analysis, previously published TCR beta repertoires from several hundred donors were re-analyzed and high-resolution HLA genotyping was added so that TCR occurrence patterns could be studied. Rather than using new phenotypic data, the later analysis identified candidate immune exposures from TCR beta sequences and from how often those sequences occurred across donors. To decide whether each TCR beta V gene segment behaved as functional or pseudogenic, an earlier analysis of 587 of the donors relied on high-throughput TCR beta sequencing. Donor age, sex, ethnicity and CMV serostatus were collected together with the repertoire data. A later genetic analysis used genome-wide SNP genotypes for about three fifths of the 666 donors, treating that subset as a discovery cohort. All discovery cohort repertoires had been generated on a single sequencing platform. HLA typing covered class I and class II loci at four-digit resolution. Typing coverage varied by locus: about 620-630 donors for A, B, C, DRB1 and DQB1; under 550 for DQA1; approximately 610 for DPA1; approximately 470 for DPB1. Because of strong linkage in the cohort, a few DR-DQ haplotypes were treated as single units for association and clustering. Across 300 to 400 genotyped donors of the cohort, an average of about 200,000 unique TCR beta nucleotide sequences per donor were sequenced, and 15% to 20% of those sequences were non-productive. Study-wide findings and limitations: According to the authors, the approach could potentially be generalized to other disease states and immunological phenotypes. An association between a missense DCLRE1C variant and V-gene and J-gene trimming of TCR beta chains was found in a later genetic analysis and replicated in an independent cohort. Some IMGT-functional V segments, including TRBV6-2 and TRBV6-3, could not be distinguished by the 87-base-pair reads and were therefore excluded. The classifier was reported to diagnose cytomegalovirus status with high specificity and sensitivity in both the original and validation cohorts. A further reported finding was that TCR beta sequences accurately predicted the HLA-A and HLA-B alleles for most subjects in the first cohort. In an earlier analysis of under 600 of the donors, most TCR beta V segments were observed in productive rearrangements about 87% or about 30% of the time, broadly matching IMGT annotations. Strong co-occurrence of HLA alleles, especially DR and DQ, made assigning TCR associations to individual alleles difficult. This cohort had only TCR beta chains sequenced, and the lack of alpha or paired-chain data limited which features could be detected. Across donors, most TCR sequences were observed very rarely, whereas some public TCRs were present in many individuals. Compared with the roughly 700-donor mean, donors in an Asian-associated ancestry cluster had fewer N-insertions in productive TCRs, according to a later genetic analysis. According to a later analysis, parvovirus B19, influenza, CMV and Epstein-Barr virus appeared linked to several top co-occurrence clusters. Roughly uniform sequencing depth across donors was assumed in presence/absence analyses, although this assumption may not hold. In the study, 164 TCR beta chains were listed as associated with cytomegalovirus. Because HLA typing was unavailable for some donors at each locus, only the typed subset was used in association tests. In a later analysis, the rate of TCR association differed among HLA loci, with DRB1 alleles having the most associated TCRs and HLA-C alleles having the fewest. Immune exposure information for the cohort was limited to CMV serostatus. Most CMV-associated TCR beta chains appeared to be HLA-restricted in a later analysis, and the HLA associations seemed to be driven largely by CMV exposure. In a later analysis, around 15,000 TCR beta sequences were associated with specific HLA alleles at a false discovery rate of 0.05. A cluster of highly shared sequence variants was judged likely to be a technical artifact of the sequencing pipeline. Because counts were too low, roughly 17 rarely observed V segments, including chromosome 9 orphons, were left out of the earlier analysis of approximately 500 of the donors. Correlated functional status among segregating V segments might be attributable to linkage disequilibrium, but an unknown experimental factor could not be ruled out. In a later analysis, HLA-associated TCR beta chains were found to be more clonally expanded and to have lower generation probabilities than equally common non-associated chains. A few of the identified cytomegalovirus-associated TCR beta chains were confirmed in vitro to be specific for cytomegalovirus antigens.

The cohort comprised around 700 healthy bone marrow donors. Cohort members were all nominally healthy when sampled, although unrecorded immune exposures were likely present. The donor was CMV seronegative and was included in the group of about 400 seronegative cohort members. A peripheral blood sample was provided by each donor, and peripheral blood mononuclear cells were used for TCR beta sequencing. Genomic DNA extraction from the blood cell samples was performed with the Qiagen DNeasy Blood Extraction Kit. The CDR3 runs 13 residues from the cysteine to the phenylalanine. Only the CDR3 region is kept as DNA, spanning 39 bases read in frame from base 1. V loses 4 bases at its end and J loses 5 bases; junction bases beyond the gene matches: 3. As encoded in the germline V gene, CDR1 is SGHTA while CDR2 is FQGTGA. The library was prepared using the immunoSEQ multiplex PCR assay. For the multiplex PCR, a mixture combining 60 forward primers for TCR Vbeta segments and 13 reverse primers for TCR Jbeta segments was used. The CDR3 region of rearranged TCR beta genes was amplified from genomic DNA with a multiplex PCR assay. The Illumina HiSeq System was used to sequence the amplified TCR beta libraries as 87-base-pair reads. The authors' pipeline ran thus. Across the 600 to 700 repertoires, a later analysis counted some 81 million unique TCR beta chains, 9.5 million to 12 million of which were shared by at least two donors. Raw reads were error-corrected and collapsed into unique sequences with a nearest-neighbor algorithm that merged closely related sequences to remove PCR and sequencing errors. V, D and J gene segments were assigned by aligning CDR3 sequences to IMGT reference sequences. For a sequence to be retained, a match of at least six nucleotides to both a V gene segment and a J gene segment was required. A rearrangement counted as productive if the CDR3 had no stop codons and remained in frame with V and J, and every other rearrangement counted as non-productive. Following IMGT convention, CDR3 was defined as the stretch from the second conserved V-encoded cysteine up to the conserved J-encoded phenylalanine. In an earlier analysis of roughly 580 of the donors, sequences lacking an unambiguous match to a single V gene segment were excluded. An earlier analysis of about 600 of the donors called V segments functional above 56.7% productive rearrangements and segregating when the between-donor standard deviation exceeded 5%. A statistical classification framework was built for diagnosing cytomegalovirus status from the catalog of TCR beta chain sequences. In a later analysis, V and J genes were assigned by comparing TCR nucleotide sequences against IMGT/GENE-DB human TR gene sequences. In a later analysis, CDR3 sequences and most-parsimonious VDJ recombination scenarios were assigned using the TCRdist pipeline. In a later analysis, each TCR beta chain was defined by its CDR3 amino acid sequence together with its V-gene family, and reads lacking a unique V-gene family were excluded. To address suspected cross-contamination and a sequencing artifact, a later analysis removed around 600 highly shared, low-generation-probability nucleotide sequences. For each public chain, a later analysis derived a clonal expansion index from normalized ranks of inferred template counts within each repertoire. A later analysis computed generation probabilities with a VDJ recombination model fitted to out-of-frame rearrangements, and checked the results against IGoR. In a later analysis, hypergeometric tests were used to score TCR-TCR, TCR-HLA and TCR-CMV co-occurrence, with a repertoire-size bias correction applied to TCR pairs. In a later analysis, false discovery rates were estimated by permuting HLA or CMV assignments 20 times. In a later analysis, co-occurring TCRs were grouped with DBSCAN, and TCRdist sequence similarity was added when clustering was performed within HLA-allele-positive subsets. Repertoires with fewer than 30,000 or more than 120,000 public chains, plus five repertoires with anomalous nucleotide sharing, were excluded from co-occurrence clustering. Entries here come from immuneACCESS through TCRdb and include only in-frame sequences with V and J called. Some clones fail to appear in such tables; in the studies checked, an unresolved V gene covers under half of the shortfall, and the cause of the remainder is unknown. The DNA gave D and trimming, while V, J and clone size come from that table. This sample lists around 140,000 clones; just over 65% were detected once. The ten largest clones add up to around 6% of the sample.

The table lists this clone with many counts. Its antigen is currently not known. The sample holds no much larger clone one base away, and base qualities are not on file. Specimen: PBMCs. The V gene is TRBV7-3 and the J gene is TRBJ1-2, and 8 junctional nucleotides match TRBD1. The TCR was taken from a woman aged 60-70 years in good health and CMV-seronegative. The DNA sequence is as follows: TGTGCCAGCAGCTCCCGGACAGGGTATGGCTACACCTTC. This is translated as CASSSRTGYGYTF.